This TCR beta chain was profiled in a study of radiation and T cells in renal cell carcinoma. Study summary: Nephrectomy followed 15 Gy stereotactic body radiation by 4 weeks. Findings of the study overall: Top tumor clonotypes rose in blood 2 weeks post-radiation, then contracted.

Using immunoSEQ multiplex PCR, the repertoire was profiled, and TCRdb retains in-frame clones only, with some absent. The data hold 140,000 to 150,000 clones, with 88% observed a single time. Comments on this clone: The antigen is undetermined.

V lost 4 bases to trimming and J lost 10 bases, with 11 bases between them. Germline CDR1 SGHDN, CDR2 FVKESK. The CDR3 is 13 residues long. Documented time point: baseline pretreatment blood. Treatment noted: 15 Gy SBRT to primary tumor, nephrectomy 4 weeks later. Serial blood draws occurred at baseline and 2 and 4 weeks post-SBRT. Specimen: blood, collected from a patient whose treatment included radiotherapy and nephrectomy. The chain is built from TRBV14 and TRBJ1-6; no clear D. The sequence was collected from a woman in her 70s with renal cell carcinoma. The CDR3 region has the DNA TGTGCCAGCAGCCCAACCTTGGAATCACCCCTCCACTTT. It codes for CASSPTLESPLHF.